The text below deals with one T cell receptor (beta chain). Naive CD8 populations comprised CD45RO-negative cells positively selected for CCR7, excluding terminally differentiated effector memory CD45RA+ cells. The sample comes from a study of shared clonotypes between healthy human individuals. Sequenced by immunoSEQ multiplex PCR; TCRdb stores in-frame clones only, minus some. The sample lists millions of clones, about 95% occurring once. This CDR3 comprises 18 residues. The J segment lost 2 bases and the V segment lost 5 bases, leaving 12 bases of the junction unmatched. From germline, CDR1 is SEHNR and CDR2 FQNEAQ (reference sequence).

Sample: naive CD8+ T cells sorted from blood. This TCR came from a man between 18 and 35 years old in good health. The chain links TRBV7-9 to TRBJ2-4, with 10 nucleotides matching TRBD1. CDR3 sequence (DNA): TGTGCCAGCAGCCCCGGGACAGGGGTTTCGTTTTCCAAAAACATTCAGTACTTC. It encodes CASSPGTGVSFSKNIQYF.